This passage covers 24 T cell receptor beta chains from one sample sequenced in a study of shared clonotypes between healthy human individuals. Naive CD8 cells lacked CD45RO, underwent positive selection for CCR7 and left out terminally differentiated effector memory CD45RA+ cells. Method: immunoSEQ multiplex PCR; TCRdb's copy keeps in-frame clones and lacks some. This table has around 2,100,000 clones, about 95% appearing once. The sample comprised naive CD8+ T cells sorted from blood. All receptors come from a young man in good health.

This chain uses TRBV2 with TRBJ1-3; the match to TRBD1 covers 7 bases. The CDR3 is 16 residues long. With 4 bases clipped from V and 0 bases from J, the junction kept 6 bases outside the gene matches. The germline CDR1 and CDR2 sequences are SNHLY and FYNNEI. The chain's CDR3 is CASSVQGEGSGNTIYF. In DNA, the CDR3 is TGTGCCAGCAGTGTTCAGGGGGAAGGCTCTGGAAACACCATATATTTT.

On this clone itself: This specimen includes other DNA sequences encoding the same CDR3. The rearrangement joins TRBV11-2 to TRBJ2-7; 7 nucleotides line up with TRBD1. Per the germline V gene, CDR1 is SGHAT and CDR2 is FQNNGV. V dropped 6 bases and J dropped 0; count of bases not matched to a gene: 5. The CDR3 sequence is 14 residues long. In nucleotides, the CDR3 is TGTGCCAGCAGTTTACAGGGGAGCTCCTACGAGCAGTACTTC. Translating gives CASSLQGSSYEQYF.

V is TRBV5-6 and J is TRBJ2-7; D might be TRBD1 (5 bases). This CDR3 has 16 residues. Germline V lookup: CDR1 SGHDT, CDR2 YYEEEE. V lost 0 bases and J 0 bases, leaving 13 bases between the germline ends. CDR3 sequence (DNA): TGTGCCAGCAGCTTGGGGGGCCCCTCGAGCTCCTACGAGCAGTACTTC. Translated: CASSLGGPSSSYEQYF.

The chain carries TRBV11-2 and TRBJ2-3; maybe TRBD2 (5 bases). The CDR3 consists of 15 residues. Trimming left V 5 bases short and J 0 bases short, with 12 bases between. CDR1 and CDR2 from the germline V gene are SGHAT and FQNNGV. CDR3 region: CASSLGDISTDTQYF. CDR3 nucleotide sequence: TGTGCCAGCAGCCTCGGGGATATTAGCACAGATACGCAGTATTTT.

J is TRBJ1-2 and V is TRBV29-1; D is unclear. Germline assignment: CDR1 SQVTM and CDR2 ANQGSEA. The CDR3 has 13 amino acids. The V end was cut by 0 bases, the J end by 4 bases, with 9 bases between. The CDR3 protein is CSVEDGAGYGYTF. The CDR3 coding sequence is TGCAGCGTTGAAGATGGTGCGGGCTATGGCTACACCTTC.

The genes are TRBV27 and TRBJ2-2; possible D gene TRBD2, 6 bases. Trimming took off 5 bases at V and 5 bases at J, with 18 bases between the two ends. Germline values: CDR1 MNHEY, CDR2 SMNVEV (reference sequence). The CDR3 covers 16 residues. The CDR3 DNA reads TGTGCCAGCAGTGCCCTAAGCGGAGCGGGTACCGGGGAGCTGTTTTTT. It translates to CASSALSGAGTGELFF.

The CDR3 loop is CASSFRTGEETQYF. The CDR3 DNA sequence: TGTGCCAGCAGTTTCAGGACAGGGGAAGAGACCCAGTACTTC. The chain combines TRBV27 with TRBJ2-5; 9 bases agree with TRBD1. Trimming took 3 bases from V and 3 from J; bases not matched to a gene: 2. The CDR3 loop spans 14 amino acids. Germline CDR1 and CDR2: MNHEY and SMNVEV (reference sequence).

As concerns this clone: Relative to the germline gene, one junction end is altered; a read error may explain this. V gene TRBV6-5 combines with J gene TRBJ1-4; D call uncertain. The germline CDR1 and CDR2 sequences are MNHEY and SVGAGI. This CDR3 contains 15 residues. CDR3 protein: CASSHSTGSNEKLFF. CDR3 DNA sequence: TGTGCCAGCAGTCACTCCACGGGGTCTAATGAAAAACTGTTTTTT.

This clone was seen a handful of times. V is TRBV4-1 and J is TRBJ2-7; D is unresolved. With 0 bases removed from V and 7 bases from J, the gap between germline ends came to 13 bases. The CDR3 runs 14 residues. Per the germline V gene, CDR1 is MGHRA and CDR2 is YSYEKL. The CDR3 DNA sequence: TGCGCCAGCAGCCAAGATCGGACGCTTGGAGAGCAGTACTTC. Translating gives CASSQDRTLGEQYF.

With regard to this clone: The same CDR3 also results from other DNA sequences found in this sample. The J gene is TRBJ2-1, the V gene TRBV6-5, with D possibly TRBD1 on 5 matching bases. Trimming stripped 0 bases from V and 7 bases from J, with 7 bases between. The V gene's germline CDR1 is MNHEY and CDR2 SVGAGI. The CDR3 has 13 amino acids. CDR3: CASSYSQGNEQFF. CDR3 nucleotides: TGTGCCAGCAGTTACTCCCAGGGTAATGAGCAGTTCTTC.

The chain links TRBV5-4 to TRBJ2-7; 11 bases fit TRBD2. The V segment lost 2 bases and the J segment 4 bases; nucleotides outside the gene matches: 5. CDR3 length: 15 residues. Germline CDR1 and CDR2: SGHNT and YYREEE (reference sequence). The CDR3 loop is CASSFSGGARYEQYF. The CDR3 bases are TGTGCCAGCAGCTTTAGCGGGGGGGCGAGGTACGAGCAGTACTTC.

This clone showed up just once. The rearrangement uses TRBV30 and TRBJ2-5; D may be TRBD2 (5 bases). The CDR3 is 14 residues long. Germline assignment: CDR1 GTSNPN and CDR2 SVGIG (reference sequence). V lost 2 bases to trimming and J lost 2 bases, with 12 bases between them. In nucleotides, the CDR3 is TGTGCCTGGAGTAGAGGGTATGGGCAAGAGACCCAGTACTTC. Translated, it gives CAWSRGYGQETQYF.

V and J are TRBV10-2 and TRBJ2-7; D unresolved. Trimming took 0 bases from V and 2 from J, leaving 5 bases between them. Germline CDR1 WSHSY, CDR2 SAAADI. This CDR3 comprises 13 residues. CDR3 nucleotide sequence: TGCGCCAGCAGTGAGTCGTTCACCTACGAGCAGTACTTC. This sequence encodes CASSESFTYEQYF.

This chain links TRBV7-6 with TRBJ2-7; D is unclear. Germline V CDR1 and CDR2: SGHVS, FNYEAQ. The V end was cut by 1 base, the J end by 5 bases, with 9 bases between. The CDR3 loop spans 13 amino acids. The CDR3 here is CASSLDGEDEQYF. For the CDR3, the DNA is TGTGCCAGCAGCTTAGACGGTGAGGACGAGCAGTACTTC. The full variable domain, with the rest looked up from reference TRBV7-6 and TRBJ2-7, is GAGVSQSPRYKVTKRGQDVALRCDPISGHVSLYWYRQALGQGPEFLTYFNYEAQQDKSGLPNDRFSAERPEGSISTLTIQRTEQRDSAMYRCASSLDGEDEQYFGPGTRLTVT.

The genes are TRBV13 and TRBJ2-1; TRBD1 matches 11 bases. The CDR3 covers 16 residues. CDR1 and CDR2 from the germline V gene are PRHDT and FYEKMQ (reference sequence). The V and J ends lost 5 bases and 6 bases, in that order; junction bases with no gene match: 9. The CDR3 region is CASSTDRGPNVNEQFF. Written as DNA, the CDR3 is TGTGCCAGCAGCACGGACAGGGGGCCCAACGTCAATGAGCAGTTCTTC.

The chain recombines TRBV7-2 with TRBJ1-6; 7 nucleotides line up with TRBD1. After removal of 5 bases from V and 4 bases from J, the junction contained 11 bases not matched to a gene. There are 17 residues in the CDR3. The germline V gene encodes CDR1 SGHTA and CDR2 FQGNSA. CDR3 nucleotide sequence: TGTGCCAGCAGCGCCCCCGAGACAGGGATTTATAATTCACCCCTCCACTTT. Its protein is CASSAPETGIYNSPLHF.

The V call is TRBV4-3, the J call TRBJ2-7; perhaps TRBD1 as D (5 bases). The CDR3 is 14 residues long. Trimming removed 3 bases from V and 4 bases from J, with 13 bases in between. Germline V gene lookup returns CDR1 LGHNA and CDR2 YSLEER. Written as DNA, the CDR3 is TGCGCCAGCAGCCAGGCATTAGGGGTGTACGAGCAGTACTTC. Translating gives CASSQALGVYEQYF.

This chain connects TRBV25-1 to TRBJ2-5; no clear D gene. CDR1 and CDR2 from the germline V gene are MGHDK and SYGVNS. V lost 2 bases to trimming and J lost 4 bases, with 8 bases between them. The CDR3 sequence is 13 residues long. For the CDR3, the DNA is TGTGCCAGCAGTGAAGCGATTGGAGAGACCCAGTACTTC. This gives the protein CASSEAIGETQYF. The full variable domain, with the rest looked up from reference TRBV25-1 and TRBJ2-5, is EADIYQTPRYLVIGTGKKITLECSQTMGHDKMYWYQQDPGMELHLIHYSYGVNSTEKGDLSSESTVSRIRTEHFPLTLESARPSHTSQYLCASSEAIGETQYFGPGTRLLVL.

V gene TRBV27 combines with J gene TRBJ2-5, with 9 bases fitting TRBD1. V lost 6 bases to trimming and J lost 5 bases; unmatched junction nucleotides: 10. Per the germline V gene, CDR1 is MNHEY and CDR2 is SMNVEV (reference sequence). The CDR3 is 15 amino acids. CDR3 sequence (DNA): TGTGCCAGCAGCCCCGACAGGGGGACTTGGGAGACCCAGTACTTC. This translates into CASSPDRGTWETQYF.

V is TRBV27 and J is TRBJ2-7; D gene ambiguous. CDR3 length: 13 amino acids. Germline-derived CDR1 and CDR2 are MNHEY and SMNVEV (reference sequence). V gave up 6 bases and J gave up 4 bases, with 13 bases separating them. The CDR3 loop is CASSPRYGYEQYF. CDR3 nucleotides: TGTGCCAGCAGCCCCCGGTATGGTTACGAGCAGTACTTC.

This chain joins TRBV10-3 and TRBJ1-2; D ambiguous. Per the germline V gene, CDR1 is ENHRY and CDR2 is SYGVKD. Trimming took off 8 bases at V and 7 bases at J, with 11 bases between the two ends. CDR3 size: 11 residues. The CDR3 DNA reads TGTGCCATCTTACGGGGAGGTGGCTACACCTTC. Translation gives CAILRGGGYTF.

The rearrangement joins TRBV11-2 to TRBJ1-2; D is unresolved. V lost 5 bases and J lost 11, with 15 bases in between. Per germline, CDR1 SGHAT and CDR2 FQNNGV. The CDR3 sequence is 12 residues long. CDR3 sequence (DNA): TGTGCCAGCAGCCCACTCGGGCCACAATACACCTTC. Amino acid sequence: CASSPLGPQYTF.

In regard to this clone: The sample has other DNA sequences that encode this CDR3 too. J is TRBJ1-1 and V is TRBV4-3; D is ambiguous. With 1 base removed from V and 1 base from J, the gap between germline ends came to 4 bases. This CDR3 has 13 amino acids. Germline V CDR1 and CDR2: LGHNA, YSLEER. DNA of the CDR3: TGCGCCAGCAGCCAAGCCCCGAACACTGAAGCTTTCTTT. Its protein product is CASSQAPNTEAFF.

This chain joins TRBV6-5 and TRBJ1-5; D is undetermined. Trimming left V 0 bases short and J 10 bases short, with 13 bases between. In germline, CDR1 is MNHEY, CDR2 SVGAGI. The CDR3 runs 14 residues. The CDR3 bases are TGTGCCAGCAGTTACTCGGAGGGTGTAAGCCCCCAGCATTTT. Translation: CASSYSEGVSPQHF.